Listed here are 14 T cell receptor beta chains from one sample, sequenced in a study of blood T cells in healthy people across ages. The second PCR ran roughly 7 to 11 cycles with a sample-barcoded 5' primer and J-beta primers. TCRdb re-analysed the 5' RACE reads in MiXCR, keeping a single row per CDR3 protein. This table holds around 1,000,000 distinct CDR3 sequences, almost 25% found once. In addition, the sample was reused for a study of T cells of mothers and their children.

The material sequenced was blood. These receptors were obtained from a girl aged 2-10 years in good health.

The CDR3 nucleotides are TGTGCCAGCAGTCTCCTCGACAGGATATACGAGCAGTACTTC. This encodes CASSLLDRIYEQYF. The chain is built from TRBV27 and TRBJ2-7; weak D call: TRBD1 (6 bases). CDR1 is MNHEY, CDR2 SMNVEV, per germline (reference sequence). With 5 bases removed from V and 4 bases from J, the gap between germline ends came to 15 bases. The CDR3 length is 14 residues.

Here the CDR3 DNA reads TGTGCCAGCAGTTTTGGGGGAGCTGAGGCCAACGTCCTGACTTTC. The encoded protein is CASSFGGAEANVLTF. The chain employs TRBV12-3 or TRBV12-4 and TRBJ2-6; D is possibly TRBD1 or TRBD2 (5 bases each). The CDR3 has 15 amino acids. Between the trimmed V and J ends, which lost 3 bases and 6 bases, there was a span of 12 bases.

The chain is built from TRBV7-6 and TRBJ2-3; D not resolved. Trimming shortened V by 1 base and J by 5 bases, and 13 bases separated the two germline ends. The CDR3 is made up of 15 amino acids. CDR1 is SGHVS and CDR2 is FNYEAQ in the germline V gene. The CDR3 loop is CASSLGDDQRDTQYF. CDR3 nucleotide sequence: TGTGCCAGCAGCTTAGGAGATGATCAGCGAGATACGCAGTATTTT.

This clonotype has just a few counts. This sequence joins TRBV7-2 and TRBJ2-2; tentative D call: TRBD2 (5 bases). The CDR3 is 17 amino acids. V was clipped by 4 bases and J by 4 bases, with 19 bases between them. Germline-derived CDR1 and CDR2 are SGHTA and FQGNSA. This CDR3 reads CASSSQNDYRATGELFF. The CDR3, as DNA: TGTGCCAGCAGCTCCCAAAACGACTACCGGGCCACCGGGGAGCTGTTTTTT.

The genes are TRBV12-3 or TRBV12-4 and TRBJ1-6; a weak D match, TRBD1 (5 bases). Trimming stripped 5 bases from V and 9 bases from J, with 11 bases between. The CDR3 has 13 amino acids. As DNA, the CDR3 is TGTGCCAGCAGTACCTGGGGGAGTTCACCCCTCCACTTT. Translating it yields CASSTWGSSPLHF.

This chain uses TRBV15 with TRBJ2-5, with D uncertain. The CDR3 covers 14 residues. Trimming took off 0 bases at V and 5 bases at J, with 10 bases between the two ends. The germline CDR1 and CDR2 sequences are LNHNV and YYDKDF (reference sequence). Here the CDR3 DNA reads TGTGCCACCAGCAGAGATCTTGGTCTGGAGACCCAGTACTTC. This codes for CATSRDLGLETQYF.

The chain employs TRBV20-1 and TRBJ2-5, with D perhaps given as TRBD1 or TRBD2 (6 bases each). The CDR3 loop spans 13 amino acids. CDR1 and CDR2 (germline): DFQATT, SNEGSKA (reference sequence). The germline V and J ends were trimmed by 6 bases and 5 bases, with 16 bases remaining between them. The CDR3 bases are TGCAGTGCGAATATTCGAGGGGGGGAGACCCAGTACTTC. Protein: CSANIRGGETQYF.

V usage is TRBV12-3 or TRBV12-4 and J usage is TRBJ2-7; TRBD1 or TRBD2 may be the D gene (7 bases each). Trimming pared 2 bases from V and 4 bases from J, leaving 12 bases between. This CDR3 spans 14 amino acids. The CDR3 loop is CASSLREGAYEQYF. The DNA of the CDR3 is TGTGCCAGCAGTTTAAGGGAGGGGGCTTACGAGCAGTACTTC.

The J gene is TRBJ2-7, the V gene TRBV27; D is perhaps TRBD1 or TRBD2 (5 bases each). The CDR3 has 14 amino acids. V was shortened by 4 bases and J by 6 bases, with 16 bases between the two germline ends. Germline loops: CDR1 MNHEY, CDR2 SMNVEV (reference sequence). CDR3 nucleotide sequence: TGTGCCAGCAGTTCCGATTACCGGGACCCCGAGCAGTACTTC. It is translated as CASSSDYRDPEQYF.

This clonotype was seen a handful of times. The chain has TRBV11-2 and TRBJ1-6; D remains unclear. V was trimmed by 3 bases and J by 5 bases, leaving 8 bases between them. The CDR3 sequence is 14 residues long. CDR1 SGHAT and CDR2 FQNNGV come from the germline V gene. CDR3 sequence: CASSFSGDNSPLHF. CDR3 DNA: TGTGCCAGCAGCTTTTCCGGGGATAATTCACCCCTCCACTTT.

The genes are TRBV29-1 and TRBJ2-7; 9 bases map to TRBD1. CDR1 and CDR2 (germline): SQVTM, ANQGSEA. V lost 7 bases and J lost 1; bases outside the gene matches: 8. CDR3 length equals 14 residues. CDR3: CSAFGTGKSYEQYF. CDR3 bases: TGCAGCGCCTTCGGGACAGGGAAATCCTACGAGCAGTACTTC.

The V call is TRBV3-1, the J call TRBJ2-5; D gene ambiguous. TRBJ2-7 explains the end of the DNA better; the J call may be wrong. Germline CDR1 LGHDT, CDR2 YNNKEL (reference sequence). The CDR3 spans 13 residues. The CDR3 loop is CASSQGLSVEQYF. In nucleotides, the CDR3 is TGTGCCAGCAGCCAAGGTCTGTCCGTCGAGCAGTACTTC.

In its sample, this clonotype was seen a few times. The genes are TRBV12-3 or TRBV12-4 and TRBJ2-5; no reliable D call. This CDR3 has 13 residues. Trimming removed 6 bases at V and 5 bases at J, with 13 bases between. The CDR3: CASRTTGQETQYF. DNA of the CDR3: TGTGCCAGCAGGACAACTGGTCAGGAGACCCAGTACTTC.

Details on this clonotype: A much larger clone sits a single nucleotide away, making a read error possible. This sequence joins TRBV7-2 and TRBJ2-6; D is perhaps TRBD1 (5 bases). Germline CDR1 is SGHTA and CDR2 is FQGNSA. The CDR3 is 13 amino acids. The CDR3 sequence: CASRPSGANALTF. The DNA for the CDR3 is TGTGCCAGCAGACCCTCTGGGGCCAACGCCCTGACTTTC.